This TCR beta chain was sequenced during a study of identical twins. Study-wide results and caveats: An excess of low generation probability was shown by twin-shared out-of-frame alpha sequences.

About this clonotype itself: The antigen is undetermined.

MiXCR, applied by TCRdb to the 5' RACE reads, yields one record per CDR3 protein. The sample shows over 600,000 distinct CDR3 sequences, around 21% of them seen only once. The CDR3 is made up of 15 amino acids. Germline CDR1 LGHNA, CDR2 YSLEER. V lost 1 base and J 6 bases, leaving 10 bases between the germline ends. This sample also appeared in a second study, on T cells expressing NK-cell markers.

The chain carries TRBV4-3 and TRBJ1-6; D is uncertain. The TCR was taken from a woman aged 18-29 years in good health. The sequenced material came from PBMCs. CDR3 sequence: CASSQVVPVNSPLHF. The CDR3 nucleotides are TGCGCCAGCAGCCAAGTGGTTCCAGTTAATTCACCCCTCCACTTT.